These 5 T cell receptor beta chains were sequenced from one sample in a study of blood T cell repertoires in COVID-19 (dated by TCRdb to the early 2020s). Library construction relied on the immunoSEQ multiplex PCR assay. TCRdb holds this immuneACCESS table with in-frame rearrangements only. Some clones are missing; in checked studies, unresolved V genes explain under half, and the rest has no known cause. Within this sample are under 350,000 clones, with about 90% of them counted one time only. The ten largest clones take up 1.5% to 2% of the sample. The material sequenced was peripheral blood. These receptors came from a woman aged 30 to 39 with COVID-19, enrolled during active disease.

V and J are TRBV7-9 and TRBJ2-2; TRBD2 is a possible D gene (5 bases). This CDR3 contains 14 residues. Trimming removed 2 bases from V and 5 bases from J, with 9 bases in between. CDR1 and CDR2 (germline): SEHNR, FQNEAQ (reference sequence). The CDR3 nucleotides read TGTGCCAGCAGCTTATCGAGGGTGACCGGGGAGCTGTTTTTT. This encodes CASSLSRVTGELFF.

This rearrangement joins TRBV2 to TRBJ2-5; no definite D call. Germline CDR1 SNHLY, CDR2 FYNNEI. The CDR3 runs 13 residues. Trimming pared 6 bases from V and 0 bases from J, leaving 8 bases between. The CDR3 region is CASRSPDQETQYF. The CDR3 region has the DNA TGTGCCAGCAGATCGCCAGACCAAGAGACCCAGTACTTC.

The chain recombines TRBV7-9 with TRBJ1-6; 8 bases agree with TRBD1. The CDR3 totals 15 residues. Germline V gene data show CDR1 as SEHNR and CDR2 as FQNEAQ (reference sequence). V gave up 5 bases and J gave up 9 bases; unmatched junction bases: 9. Written as DNA, the CDR3 is TGTGCCAGCAGCCTAACCGGGACAGGAGGTTCACCCCTCCACTTT. Its translation: CASSLTGTGGSPLHF.

The chain employs TRBV3-1 (or the pseudogene TRBV3-2) and TRBJ1-1; weak D call: TRBD1 (6 bases). V was trimmed by 2 bases and J by 4 bases, leaving 17 bases between them. The CDR3 length is 16 residues. The germline CDR1 and CDR2 sequences are LGHDT and YNNKEL (reference sequence). The CDR3 loop is CASSQWGGGQVTEAFF. The CDR3 nucleotides are TGTGCCAGCAGCCAATGGGGCGGGGGGCAGGTCACTGAAGCTTTCTTT.

This clone was counted a single time. This sequence joins TRBV5-6 and TRBJ2-3; tentatively, D is TRBD2 (5 bases). This CDR3 is built from 14 residues. Germline CDR1 is SGHDT and CDR2 is YYEEEE. Trimming removed 4 bases at V and 4 bases at J, with 13 bases between. CDR3: CASSPIGLADTQYF. The CDR3 DNA follows: TGTGCCAGCAGCCCGATTGGACTGGCAGATACGCAGTATTTT.